The 31 T cell receptor beta chains below all came from one sample that was sequenced in a study of blood T cell repertoires in COVID-19. Only in-frame clones appear in the TCRdb table, and some are missing; sequencing was by immunoSEQ multiplex PCR. The data hold fewer than 400,000 clones, with around 85% observed a single time. Sequencing was carried out using PBMCs or T cells enriched from blood (not recorded which). The receptors originated from a man aged 25 to 45 who had recovered from COVID-19.

V and J are TRBV6-5 and TRBJ1-2; D unclear. CDR1 is MNHEY and CDR2 is SVGAGI in the germline V gene. This CDR3 spans 15 amino acids. Trimming took 4 bases from V and 0 from J, leaving 12 bases between them. In DNA, the CDR3 is TGTGCCAGCAGTTGGTCTTCGAGGTCTAACTATGGCTACACCTTC. It specifies CASSWSSRSNYGYTF.

The chain employs TRBV5-1 and TRBJ2-5; D possibly corresponds to TRBD1 (6 bases). The CDR3 length is 15 residues. Germline-derived CDR1 and CDR2 are SGHRS and YFSETQ. V was trimmed by 0 bases and J by 0 bases, leaving 9 bases between them. This chain's CDR3 is CASSLAPGDQETQYF. The CDR3 nucleotides read TGCGCCAGCAGCTTGGCCCCAGGGGACCAAGAGACCCAGTACTTC.

This clone was detected a few times. The chain carries TRBV13 and TRBJ2-7; tentatively, D is TRBD1 (5 bases). The germline CDR1 and CDR2 sequences are PRHDT and FYEKMQ (reference sequence). The CDR3 contains 13 residues. Trimming pared 5 bases from V and 3 bases from J, leaving 11 bases between. The CDR3 nucleotides are TGTGCCAGCAGCCGAGACAGTATCTACGAGCAGTACTTC. It yields the protein CASSRDSIYEQYF.

The chain links TRBV5-6 to TRBJ2-1; D is ambiguous. The germline V gene encodes CDR1 SGHDT and CDR2 YYEEEE. The length of the CDR3 is 17 residues. V gave up 2 bases and J gave up 0 bases, with 15 bases separating them. The CDR3: CASSFPSYLSSYNEQFF. In DNA form, the CDR3 reads TGTGCCAGCAGCTTCCCCTCCTACCTGAGCTCCTACAATGAGCAGTTCTTC.

This clone is a singleton in its sample. This chain connects TRBV29-1 to TRBJ1-4; D is unclear. V gave up 7 bases and J gave up 7 bases, with 13 bases separating them. Per the germline V gene, CDR1 is SQVTM and CDR2 is ANQGSEA. The CDR3 covers 12 residues. CDR3: CSASSTGEKLFF. CDR3 nucleotide sequence: TGCAGCGCCTCTAGTACTGGTGAAAAACTGTTTTTT.

The V call is TRBV19, the J call TRBJ1-4; 8 bases line up with TRBD1. Trimming removed 9 bases from V and 6 bases from J; junction bases left unmatched: 6. The germline V gene has CDR1 LNHDA and CDR2 SQIVND (reference sequence). The CDR3 length is 13 residues. The CDR3 DNA reads TGTGCCAGCCAGACAGGGGTGGATGAAAAACTGTTTTTT. Translation: CASQTGVDEKLFF. The full variable domain, completed using reference TRBV19 and TRBJ1-4, is DGGITQSPKYLFRKEGQNVTLSCEQNLNHDAMYWYRQDPGQGLRLIYYSQIVNDFQKGDIAEGYSVSREKKESFPLTVTSAQKNPTAFYLCASQTGVDEKLFFGSGTQLSVL.

V usage is TRBV7-9 and J usage is TRBJ1-1; tentatively, D is TRBD1 (6 bases). Germline CDR1 and CDR2: SEHNR and FQNEAQ (reference sequence). The V end was cut by 3 bases, the J end by 0 bases, with 14 bases between. The CDR3 runs to 16 residues. CDR3 in amino acids: CASSFPTDRMNTEAFF. CDR3 nucleotides: TGTGCCAGCAGCTTTCCGACGGACAGAATGAACACTGAAGCTTTCTTT.

The gene calls are TRBV2 and TRBJ2-2, with D perhaps TRBD1 (5 bases). The CDR3 is 13 amino acids. In germline, CDR1 is SNHLY, CDR2 FYNNEI. Deletions cut 6 bases from V and 2 bases from J, with 7 bases between. This chain's CDR3 is CASRTDNTGELFF. CDR3 bases: TGTGCCAGCAGGACAGATAACACCGGGGAGCTGTTTTTT. Full variable domain (missing parts from reference TRBV2 and TRBJ2-2): EPEVTQTPSHQVTQMGQEVILRCVPISNHLYFYWYRQILGQKVEFLVSFYNNEISEKSEIFDDQFSVERPDGSNFTLKIRSTKLEDSAMYFCASRTDNTGELFFGEGSRLTVL.

This clone was found once. The CDR3 DNA is TGTGCCAGCAGCCTCCTCCCTATCTCTGGAAACACCATATATTTT. It translates to CASSLLPISGNTIYF. V is TRBV6-5 and J is TRBJ1-3; D gene uncertain. There are 15 residues in the CDR3. Germline values: CDR1 MNHEY, CDR2 SVGAGI. V gave up 6 bases and J gave up 0 bases, with 12 bases separating them.

CDR3 protein: CASSPGGNTEAFF. The CDR3 nucleotides are TGTGCCAGCAGCCCAGGGGGGAACACTGAAGCTTTCTTT. V usage is TRBV7-9 and J usage is TRBJ1-1, with 7 bases that match TRBD1. The CDR3 consists of 13 residues. V was clipped by 5 bases and J by 1 base; unmatched bases: 1. Germline V gene data show CDR1 as SEHNR and CDR2 as FQNEAQ (reference sequence).

This clone was detected only once. The chain uses TRBV12-5 and TRBJ1-2; 7 bases agree with TRBD1. Germline V lookup: CDR1 LGHNT, CDR2 FRNRAP. The junction had 16 bases not matched to a gene; V was cut back by 5 bases and J by 4 bases. The CDR3 runs 17 residues. CDR3 in amino acids: CASGLRDSGFRFYGYTF. CDR3 coding DNA: TGTGCTAGTGGTCTACGGGACAGCGGCTTCAGATTCTATGGCTACACCTTC.

J is TRBJ1-5 and V is TRBV19; TRBD1 is a possible D gene (5 bases). The V and J ends lost 1 base and 2 bases respectively, with 12 bases between them. Germline loops: CDR1 LNHDA, CDR2 SQIVND (reference sequence). The CDR3 runs 16 residues. CDR3: CASSIAGRGGNQPQHF. Here the CDR3 DNA reads TGTGCCAGTAGTATAGCGGGGCGGGGAGGCAATCAGCCCCAGCATTTT.

The chain links TRBV18 to TRBJ2-2, with 9 nucleotides matching TRBD1. V was pared by 0 bases and J by 4 bases, with 3 bases of the junction left unmatched. CDR3 size: 16 residues. Per the germline V gene, CDR1 is KGHSH and CDR2 is LQKENI. CDR3 sequence (DNA): TGTGCCAGCTCACCACCAACAGGGGGCATCACCGGGGAGCTGTTTTTT. Its protein is CASSPPTGGITGELFF.

V usage is TRBV7-6 and J usage is TRBJ2-7; 11 bases match TRBD1. Germline V lookup: CDR1 SGHVS, CDR2 FNYEAQ. V gave up 5 bases and J gave up 3 bases; unmatched junction bases: 6. The CDR3 totals 15 residues. CDR3 sequence reads: CASSPGQGAFYEQYF. CDR3 DNA sequence: TGTGCCAGCAGCCCCGGACAGGGGGCTTTCTACGAGCAGTACTTC.

CDR3 in amino acids: CASSSRQGGPLHF. The CDR3 DNA reads as TGTGCCAGCAGCTCCCGACAGGGGGGGCCCCTCCACTTT. The chain uses TRBV9 and TRBJ1-6; 9 nucleotides agree with TRBD1. The CDR3 is made up of 13 amino acids. Germline CDR1 reads SGDLS; CDR2 reads YYNGEE. The V gene end was trimmed by 4 bases and the J gene end by 13 bases; junction bases not matched to a gene: 6.

The rearrangement uses TRBV15 and TRBJ2-3, with TRBD1 identical over 9 bases. CDR1 and CDR2 (germline): LNHNV, YYDKDF (reference sequence). There are 16 residues in the CDR3. The V and J ends lost 0 bases and 1 base, in that order; junction bases with no gene match: 2. The CDR3 loop reads CATSRDRTGGTDTQYF. The CDR3 nucleotides read TGTGCCACCAGCAGAGACCGGACAGGGGGCACAGATACGCAGTATTTT.

The chain couples TRBV6-5 to TRBJ2-7; possibly TRBD2 for D (6 bases). Germline CDR1 MNHEY, CDR2 SVGAGI. Trimming removed 3 bases at V and 1 base at J, with 16 bases between. The CDR3 sequence is 16 residues long. The CDR3 loop is CASSYSTGVGSYEQYF. DNA of the CDR3: TGTGCCAGCAGTTATTCGACGGGGGTTGGTTCCTACGAGCAGTACTTC.

The chain couples TRBV5-5 to TRBJ1-1, with a weak D call TRBD1 (6 bases). Trimming pared 2 bases from V and 1 base from J, leaving 9 bases between. The CDR3 extends over 14 amino acids. The germline CDR1 and CDR2 sequences are SGHKS and YYEKEE (reference sequence). The CDR3 bases are TGTGCCAGCAGCTTCGACAGGCAGAACACTGAAGCTTTCTTT. This codes for CASSFDRQNTEAFF.

The chain combines TRBV4-1 with TRBJ2-2; possible D gene TRBD2, 6 bases. With 0 bases removed from V and 0 bases from J, the gap between germline ends came to 14 bases. Germline values: CDR1 MGHRA, CDR2 YSYEKL. The CDR3 is 18 amino acids. CDR3 bases: TGCGCCAGCAGCCAAGAAGGTCCTCCGGGAGCGAACACCGGGGAGCTGTTTTTT. Translation gives CASSQEGPPGANTGELFF.

This sequence joins TRBV5-1 and TRBJ1-2, with D perhaps TRBD1 (6 bases). Trimming cost V 5 bases and J 5 bases, with 16 bases left between them. The V gene's germline CDR1 is SGHRS and CDR2 YFSETQ. The CDR3 spans 14 residues. CDR3 nucleotides: TGCGCCAGCAGAGGGGGTAGGTCCGCATATGGCTACACCTTC. Residues: CASRGGRSAYGYTF.

This chain connects TRBV4-3 to TRBJ2-6; 8 bases agree with TRBD2. Per germline, CDR1 LGHNA and CDR2 YSLEER. After removal of 4 bases from V and 0 bases from J, the junction contained 2 bases not matched to a gene. The CDR3 loop spans 16 amino acids. DNA of the CDR3: TGCGCCAGCAGCCCGGGAGGGAACTCTGGGGCCAACGTCCTGACTTTC. This codes for CASSPGGNSGANVLTF.

The rearrangement links TRBV7-6 to TRBJ2-3; tentative D call: TRBD2 (5 bases). Germline V gene lookup returns CDR1 SGHVS and CDR2 FNYEAQ. This CDR3 has 16 amino acids. V lost 5 bases and J 2 bases, leaving 17 bases between the germline ends. CDR3 nucleotide sequence: TGTGCCAGCAGCCTCGGACTTGTAGGATACACAGATACGCAGTATTTT. Protein: CASSLGLVGYTDTQYF.

The V call is TRBV9, the J call TRBJ2-6; TRBD2 agrees at 7 bases. Germline CDR1 reads SGDLS; CDR2 reads YYNGEE. V lost 0 bases, J lost 0 bases, and 6 bases stayed unmatched. CDR3 size: 18 residues. This CDR3 is CASSVGGAGHSGANVLTF. The CDR3 DNA is TGTGCCAGCAGCGTAGGAGGAGCGGGGCACTCTGGGGCCAACGTCCTGACTTTC.

CDR3: CASSVGTSGGALETQYF. The CDR3 region has the DNA TGTGCCAGCAGCGTGGGGACTAGCGGGGGGGCTTTAGAGACCCAGTACTTC. This rearrangement joins TRBV9 to TRBJ2-5; 16 nucleotides line up with TRBD2. There are 17 residues in the CDR3. The V segment lost 2 bases and the J segment 4 bases; nucleotides outside the gene matches: 5. CDR1 SGDLS and CDR2 YYNGEE come from the germline V gene.

V usage is TRBV6-6 and J usage is TRBJ1-1, with D hard to call. This CDR3 has 10 residues. Trimming left V 10 bases short and J 8 bases short, with 11 bases between. Looked up from germline, CDR1 is MNHNY and CDR2 is SVGAGI (reference sequence). The CDR3: CATGKAEAFF. In nucleotides, the CDR3 is TGTGCCACCGGGAAGGCGGAAGCTTTCTTT.

This clone was seen once. The chain carries TRBV6-2 or TRBV6-3 and TRBJ2-7; 7 bases agree with TRBD1. V lost 2 bases to trimming and J lost 3 bases; unmatched junction nucleotides: 7. Germline V gives CDR1 MNHEY, CDR2 SVGEGT. This CDR3 spans 15 amino acids. The CDR3 sequence: CASSYGDSYLYEQYF. For the CDR3, the DNA is TGTGCCAGCAGTTACGGGGACAGTTACCTCTACGAGCAGTACTTC.

This clone was seen a single time. The CDR3 region has the DNA TGTGCCAGCAGTGAACAGGTATACTACGAGCAGTACTTC. This gives the protein CASSEQVYYEQYF. The V gene is TRBV2, the J gene TRBJ2-7; D remains unclear. Trimming took 2 bases from V and 3 from J, leaving 8 bases between them. CDR1 and CDR2 from the germline V gene are SNHLY and FYNNEI. The CDR3 sequence is 13 residues long.

The genes are TRBV7-3 and TRBJ2-5; D is perhaps TRBD2 (6 bases). The CDR3 extends over 14 amino acids. The V end was cut by 5 bases, the J end by 5 bases, with 15 bases between. Germline values: CDR1 SGHTA, CDR2 FQGTGA. The CDR3 loop is CASSRTGGVETQYF. The CDR3 DNA reads TGTGCCAGCAGCAGAACAGGCGGGGTGGAGACCCAGTACTTC.

The gene calls are TRBV5-6 and TRBJ1-6, with 7 bases that match TRBD1. The trim removed 4 bases at V and 2 bases at J, leaving 9 bases unmatched. This CDR3 contains 17 residues. Per germline, CDR1 SGHDT and CDR2 YYEEEE. CDR3 DNA: TGTGCCAGCAGCGGTAGACAGGGAGCCACCTATAATTCACCCCTCCACTTT. This codes for CASSGRQGATYNSPLHF.

This clone came up a few times. The V gene is TRBV6-5, the J gene TRBJ2-7, with 12 bases identical to TRBD2. CDR3 size: 16 residues. J gave up 2 bases and V 0 bases, and 2 bases lay outside the gene matches. Germline V CDR1 and CDR2: MNHEY, SVGAGI. The CDR3 region is CASSYSASGGAYEQYF. CDR3 DNA sequence: TGTGCCAGCAGTTACTCGGCTAGCGGGGGGGCCTACGAGCAGTACTTC.

This clone was seen once. The chain uses TRBV18 and TRBJ2-3; D unresolved. This CDR3 has 15 amino acids. The germline CDR1 and CDR2 sequences are KGHSH and LQKENI. V shed 3 bases and J shed 2 bases, with 12 bases lying between them. The CDR3 region is CASSPSYTNTDTQYF. CDR3 DNA sequence: TGTGCCAGCTCACCTAGCTATACAAACACAGATACGCAGTATTTT.